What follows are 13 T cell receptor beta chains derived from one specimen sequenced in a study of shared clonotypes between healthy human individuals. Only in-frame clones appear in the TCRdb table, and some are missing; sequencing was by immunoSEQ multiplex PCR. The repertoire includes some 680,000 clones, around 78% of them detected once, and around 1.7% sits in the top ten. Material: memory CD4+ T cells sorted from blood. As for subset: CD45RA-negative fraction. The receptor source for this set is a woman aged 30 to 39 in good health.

The CDR3 is CASSLGQGRTGELFF. The CDR3 coding sequence is TGTGCCAGCAGCTTAGGCCAGGGTAGGACCGGGGAGCTGTTTTTT. J is TRBJ2-2 and V is TRBV11-3; D might be TRBD1 (5 bases). In germline, CDR1 is SGHNT, CDR2 YENEEA. The length of the CDR3 is 15 residues. Trimming took 1 base from V and 5 from J, leaving 11 bases between them.

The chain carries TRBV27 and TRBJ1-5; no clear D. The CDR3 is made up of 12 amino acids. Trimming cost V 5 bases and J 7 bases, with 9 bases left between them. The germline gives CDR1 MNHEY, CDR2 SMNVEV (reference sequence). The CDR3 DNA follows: TGTGCCAGCAGTCACCCCGGGCAGCCCCAGCATTTT. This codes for CASSHPGQPQHF.

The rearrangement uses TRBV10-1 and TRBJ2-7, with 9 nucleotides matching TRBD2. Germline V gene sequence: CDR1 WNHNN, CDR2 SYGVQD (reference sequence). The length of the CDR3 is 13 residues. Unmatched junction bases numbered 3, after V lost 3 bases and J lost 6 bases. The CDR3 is CASSDASGTEQYF. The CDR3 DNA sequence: TGCGCCAGCAGTGACGCTAGCGGGACCGAGCAGTACTTC.

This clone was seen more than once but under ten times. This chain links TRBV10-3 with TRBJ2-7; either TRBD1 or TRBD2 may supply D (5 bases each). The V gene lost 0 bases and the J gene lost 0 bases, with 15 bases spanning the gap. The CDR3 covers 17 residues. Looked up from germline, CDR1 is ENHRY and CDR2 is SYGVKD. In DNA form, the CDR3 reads TGTGCCATCAGTGAGTCCTCACCGGGACGCATCTCCTACGAGCAGTACTTC. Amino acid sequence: CAISESSPGRISYEQYF.

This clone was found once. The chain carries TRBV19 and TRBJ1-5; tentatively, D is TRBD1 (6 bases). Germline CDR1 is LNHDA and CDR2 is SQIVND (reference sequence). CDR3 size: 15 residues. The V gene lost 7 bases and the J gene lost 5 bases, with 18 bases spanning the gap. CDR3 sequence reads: CASNYREGGYQPQHF. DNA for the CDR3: TGTGCCAGTAACTACAGGGAGGGGGGGTATCAGCCCCAGCATTTT.

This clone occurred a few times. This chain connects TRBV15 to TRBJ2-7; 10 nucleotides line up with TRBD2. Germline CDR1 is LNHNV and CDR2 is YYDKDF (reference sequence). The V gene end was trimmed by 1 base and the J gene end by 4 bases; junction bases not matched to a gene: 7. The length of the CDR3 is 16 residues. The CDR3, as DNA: TGTGCCACCAGCAGAGGGACTAGCGGATATGATTACGAGCAGTACTTC. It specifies CATSRGTSGYDYEQYF. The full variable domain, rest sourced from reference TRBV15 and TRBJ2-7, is DAMVIQNPRYQVTQFGKPVTLSCSQTLNHNVMYWYQQKSSQAPKLLFHYYDKDFNNEADTPDNFQSRRPNTSFCFLDIRSPGLGDTAMYLCATSRGTSGYDYEQYFGPGTRLTVT.

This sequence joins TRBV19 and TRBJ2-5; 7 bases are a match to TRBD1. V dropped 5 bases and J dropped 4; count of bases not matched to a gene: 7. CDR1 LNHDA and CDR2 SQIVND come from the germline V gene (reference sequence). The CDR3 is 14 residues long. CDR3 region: CASSATGSLETQYF. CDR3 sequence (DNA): TGTGCCAGTAGTGCGACAGGGAGCCTAGAGACCCAGTACTTC. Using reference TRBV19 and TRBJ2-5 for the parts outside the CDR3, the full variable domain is DGGITQSPKYLFRKEGQNVTLSCEQNLNHDAMYWYRQDPGQGLRLIYYSQIVNDFQKGDIAEGYSVSREKKESFPLTVTSAQKNPTAFYLCASSATGSLETQYFGPGTRLLVL.

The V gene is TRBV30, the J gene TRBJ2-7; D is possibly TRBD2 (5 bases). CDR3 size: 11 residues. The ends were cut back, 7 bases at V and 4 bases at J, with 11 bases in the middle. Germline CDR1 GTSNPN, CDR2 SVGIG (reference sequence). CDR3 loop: CAYSRVYEQYF. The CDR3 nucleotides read TGTGCCTACTCGAGGGTTTACGAGCAGTACTTC.

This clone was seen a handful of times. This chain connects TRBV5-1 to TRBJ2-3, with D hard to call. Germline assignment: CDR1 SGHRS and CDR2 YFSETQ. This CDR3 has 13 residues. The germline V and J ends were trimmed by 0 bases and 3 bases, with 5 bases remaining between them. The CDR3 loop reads CASSLDFTDTQYF. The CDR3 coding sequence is TGCGCCAGCAGCTTGGATTTTACAGATACGCAGTATTTT.

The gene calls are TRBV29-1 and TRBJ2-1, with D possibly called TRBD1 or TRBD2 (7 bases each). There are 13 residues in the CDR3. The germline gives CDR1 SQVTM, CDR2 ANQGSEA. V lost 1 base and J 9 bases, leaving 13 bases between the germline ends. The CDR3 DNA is TGCAGCGTTGAAGTGGGAGGGGGCAGTGAGCAGTTCTTC. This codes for CSVEVGGGSEQFF.

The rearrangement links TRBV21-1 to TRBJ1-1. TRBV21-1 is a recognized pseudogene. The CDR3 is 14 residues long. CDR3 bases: TGTGCCAGCAGCAAACAGCAACGTAACACTGAAGCTTTCTTT. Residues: CASSKQQRNTEAFF.

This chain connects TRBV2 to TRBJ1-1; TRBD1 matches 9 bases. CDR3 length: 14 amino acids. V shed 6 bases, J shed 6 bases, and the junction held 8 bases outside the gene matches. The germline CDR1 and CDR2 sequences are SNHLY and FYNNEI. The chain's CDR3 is CASRGTGKSAEAFF. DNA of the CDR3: TGTGCCAGCAGGGGGACAGGGAAGAGCGCTGAAGCTTTCTTT.

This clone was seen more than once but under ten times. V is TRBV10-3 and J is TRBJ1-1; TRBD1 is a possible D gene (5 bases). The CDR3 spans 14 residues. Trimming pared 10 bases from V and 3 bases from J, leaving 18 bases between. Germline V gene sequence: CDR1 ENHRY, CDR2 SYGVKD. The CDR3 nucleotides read TGTGCCACCGGGAGGGGTGCGACGTACACTGAAGCTTTCTTT. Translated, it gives CATGRGATYTEAFF.